One and the same sample provided the 21 T cell receptor beta chains below, sequenced in a study of CD39 and CD103 CD8 tumor-infiltrating T cells. TCRdb's table, derived via immunoSEQ multiplex PCR, lists solely in-frame clones and lacks some. The table lists about 1,500 clones, roughly half of them singletons. The sequenced material came from CD39- CD103+ CD8+ T cells sorted from the tumor. The subset denotes: CD103+CD39- single-positive CD45RA- CD8 T cells. Every receptor here comes from a human donor with head and neck squamous cell carcinoma.

This clone turned up a few times. The chain has TRBV25-1 and TRBJ2-3; D is uncertain. The CDR3 runs 15 residues. Trimming pared 0 bases from V and 11 bases from J, leaving 18 bases between. Germline values: CDR1 MGHDK, CDR2 SYGVNS. As DNA, the CDR3 is TGTGCCAGCAGTGAATATGGCTGGGGTGGATCGGAGCAGTATTTT. The encoded protein is CASSEYGWGGSEQYF.

This chain connects TRBV1 to TRBJ2-6; the D call in the table, TRBD1, was not verified against the DNA. TRBV1 is a pseudogene locus. CDR3 size: 17 residues. This CDR3 is CTSRKKCAQSRANVLTF. CDR3 bases: TGCACCAGCAGAAAGAAATGTGCACAAAGTCGGGCCAACGTCCTGACTTTC.

This clone came up a few times. The chain combines TRBV4-2 with TRBJ1-2, with a tentative D call TRBD1 (5 bases). Germline V gene sequence: CDR1 LGHNA, CDR2 YNFKEQ. The CDR3 has 14 amino acids. V was cut by 0 bases and J by 5 bases, with 10 bases left in between. CDR3 region: CASSQDATVYGYTF. CDR3 sequence (DNA): TGTGCCAGCAGCCAAGATGCGACAGTTTATGGCTACACCTTC.

Here the CDR3 reads CASSQGTQSYEQYF. In nucleotides, the CDR3 is TGCGCCAGCAGCCAAGGGACGCAATCCTACGAGCAGTACTTC. V usage is TRBV4-3 and J usage is TRBJ2-7, with no clear D. Trimming left V 1 base short and J 1 base short, with 8 bases between. From germline, CDR1 is LGHNA and CDR2 YSLEER. The CDR3 loop spans 14 amino acids.

The gene calls are TRBV6-1 and TRBJ2-7, with no clear D. This CDR3 contains 14 residues. The V end lost 5 bases, the J end lost 5 bases, and 16 bases lay between the germline ends. Per the germline V gene, CDR1 is MNHNS and CDR2 is SASEGT. CDR3 nucleotides: TGTGCCAGCAGTTCCTGGGCGGTGGGCGACGAGCAGTACTTC. This sequence encodes CASSSWAVGDEQYF.

The chain joins TRBV28 to TRBJ2-1; 14 nucleotides line up with TRBD2. CDR1 and CDR2 (germline): MDHEN, SYDVKM. This CDR3 has 18 residues. Trimming cost V 0 bases and J 7 bases; bases outside gene matches: 8. CDR3 amino acids: CASSLWLGLAGGRNEQFF. CDR3 DNA sequence: TGTGCCAGCAGTTTATGGTTAGGACTAGCGGGGGGTAGGAATGAGCAGTTCTTC.

By share, this clone ranks as large. The chain carries TRBV7-9 and TRBJ2-1; D possibly corresponds to TRBD2 (6 bases). This CDR3 is 14 amino acids long. V was shortened by 5 bases and J by 4 bases, with 12 bases between the two germline ends. Germline V CDR1 and CDR2: SEHNR, FQNEAQ (reference sequence). CDR3 sequence (DNA): TGTGCCAGCAGCCCGACCGGGACTTACAATGAGCAGTTCTTC. Its translation is CASSPTGTYNEQFF.

J is TRBJ1-5 and V is TRBV6-5; 10 bases map to TRBD1. The CDR3 spans 15 residues. CDR1 is MNHEY and CDR2 is SVGAGI in the germline V gene. With V trimmed by 6 bases and J by 6 bases, 8 bases remained unmatched. CDR3 sequence: CASSPGTGATQPQHF. The CDR3 DNA reads as TGTGCCAGCAGCCCCGGGACAGGGGCCACTCAGCCCCAGCATTTT.

This clone has more than one count but fewer than ten. The chain uses TRBV7-9 and TRBJ1-2; 11 nucleotides match TRBD1. Germline CDR1 and CDR2: SEHNR and FQNEAQ (reference sequence). The CDR3 loop spans 15 amino acids. The V gene end was trimmed by 5 bases and the J gene end by 4 bases; junction bases not matched to a gene: 6. The CDR3 DNA follows: TGTGCCAGCAGCCCTGGGACAGGGGGGCCCTATGGCTACACCTTC. Its translation is CASSPGTGGPYGYTF. Based on the CDR3 plus reference TRBV7-9 and TRBJ1-2, the full variable domain is DTGVSQNPRHKITKRGQNVTFRCDPISEHNRLYWYRQTLGQGPEFLTYFQNEAQLEKSRLLSDRFSAERPKGSFSTLEIQRTEQGDSAMYLCASSPGTGGPYGYTFGSGTRLTVV.

The chain has TRBV27 and TRBJ2-7; D is perhaps TRBD2 (5 bases). The V gene lost 2 bases and the J gene lost 7 bases, with 18 bases spanning the gap. Germline CDR1 reads MNHEY; CDR2 reads SMNVEV (reference sequence). The CDR3 sequence is 15 residues long. This CDR3 reads CASSLVASQRMEQYF. The CDR3 DNA is TGTGCCAGCAGTTTAGTGGCTAGCCAACGAATGGAGCAGTACTTC.

The J gene is TRBJ1-2, the V gene TRBV27, with 11 positions matching TRBD1. Germline V gene lookup returns CDR1 MNHEY and CDR2 SMNVEV (reference sequence). J lost 8 bases, V lost 8 bases, and 7 bases had no gene match. The CDR3 consists of 13 residues. The CDR3 nucleotides read TGTGCCAGCCATGGACAGGGGGCAGAAGGCTACACCTTC. Its translation is CASHGQGAEGYTF.

The chain links TRBV27 to TRBJ1-5; tentatively, D is TRBD1 (5 bases). The CDR3 runs 15 residues. V gave up 0 bases and J gave up 6 bases, with 12 bases separating them. The germline V gene has CDR1 MNHEY and CDR2 SMNVEV (reference sequence). The CDR3 DNA reads as TGTGCCAGCAGTTTATCCACCAAGGGGACTCAGCCCCAGCATTTT. This codes for CASSLSTKGTQPQHF.

By proportion, this clone is large (0.1 to 1%). The genes are TRBV9 and TRBJ2-6, with unresolved D. Looked up from germline, CDR1 is SGDLS and CDR2 is YYNGEE. This CDR3 contains 14 residues. Trimming removed 2 bases at V and 4 bases at J, with 7 bases between. CDR3 DNA sequence: TGTGCCAGCAGCGTCGGGTCAGGGGCCAACGTCCTGACTTTC. Protein: CASSVGSGANVLTF.

The chain carries TRBV5-1 and TRBJ2-1; 8 positions agree with TRBD1. CDR3 length: 15 residues. From germline, CDR1 is SGHRS and CDR2 YFSETQ. V dropped 3 bases and J dropped 0; count of bases not matched to a gene: 2. In DNA, the CDR3 is TGCGCCAGCAGCTCGACAGGGGACTCCTACAATGAGCAGTTCTTC. Its translation: CASSSTGDSYNEQFF.

The chain links TRBV5-5 to TRBJ1-4; 7 nucleotides match TRBD1. The germline gives CDR1 SGHKS, CDR2 YYEKEE (reference sequence). The CDR3 sequence is 16 residues long. Trimming removed 1 base from V and 7 bases from J; junction bases left unmatched: 10. CDR3 in DNA: TGTGCCAGCAGCTTGACCGTGGACAGGTCGCGTGAAAAACTGTTTTTT. Its protein is CASSLTVDRSREKLFF.

The rearrangement joins TRBV19 to TRBJ2-7; 8 bases line up with TRBD1. Germline CDR1 LNHDA, CDR2 SQIVND (reference sequence). Losses at the gene ends were 1 base for V and 4 bases for J; bases not matched to a gene: 9. The length of the CDR3 is 16 residues. As DNA, the CDR3 is TGTGCCAGTAGTATAGCCCCAGGGGGCCACTTTTACGAGCAGTACTTC. Its protein is CASSIAPGGHFYEQYF.

A note on this clone: A read error may account for a junction end that differs from germline. V usage is TRBV28 and J usage is TRBJ2-2, with a tentative D call TRBD2 (5 bases). The germline V gene has CDR1 MDHEN and CDR2 SYDVKM. This CDR3 region has 15 residues. The CDR3 region is CASSLPTPEHRGAVF. The CDR3 DNA sequence: TGTGCCAGCAGTCTCCCGACACCCGAACACCGGGGAGCTGTTTTT.

This clone is categorized as large (0.1 to 1%). The CDR3, as DNA: TGCGCCAGCAGCCAAGGGACAGGGAACACCGGGGAGCTGTTTTTT. This codes for CASSQGTGNTGELFF. The chain is built from TRBV4-3 and TRBJ2-2; 7 bases are shared with TRBD1. Germline trimming cut 1 base from V and 1 base from J; bases unmatched to any gene: 0. CDR3 length: 15 residues. The germline V gene encodes CDR1 LGHNA and CDR2 YSLEER.

This clone was counted once. The V call is TRBV27, the J call TRBJ2-3, with 11 nucleotides matching TRBD2. The CDR3 covers 15 residues. V shed 4 bases and J 5 bases; nucleotides not matched to a gene: 5. Germline loops: CDR1 MNHEY, CDR2 SMNVEV (reference sequence). The CDR3 is CASSSTSGGGDTQYF. CDR3 bases: TGTGCCAGCAGTTCAACTAGCGGGGGAGGAGATACGCAGTATTTT.

This clone is a singleton in its sample. The chain employs TRBV6-1 and TRBJ2-7; unclear D gene. CDR1 and CDR2 (germline): MNHNS, SASEGT. The CDR3 is made up of 12 amino acids. The V and J ends lost 7 bases and 3 bases respectively, with 10 bases between them. The CDR3 sequence is CASTRPYYEQYF. The DNA for the CDR3 is TGTGCCAGCACACGACCGTACTACGAGCAGTACTTC.

The chain joins TRBV28 to TRBJ1-2, with 8 nucleotides matching TRBD1. From germline, CDR1 is MDHEN and CDR2 SYDVKM. Trimming at V came to 1 base and at J to 2 bases, leaving 6 bases not matched to a gene. This CDR3 comprises 16 residues. CDR3 DNA: TGTGCCAGCAGTTTATATAGACAGGGGAAAAACTATGGCTACACCTTC. This sequence encodes CASSLYRQGKNYGYTF.